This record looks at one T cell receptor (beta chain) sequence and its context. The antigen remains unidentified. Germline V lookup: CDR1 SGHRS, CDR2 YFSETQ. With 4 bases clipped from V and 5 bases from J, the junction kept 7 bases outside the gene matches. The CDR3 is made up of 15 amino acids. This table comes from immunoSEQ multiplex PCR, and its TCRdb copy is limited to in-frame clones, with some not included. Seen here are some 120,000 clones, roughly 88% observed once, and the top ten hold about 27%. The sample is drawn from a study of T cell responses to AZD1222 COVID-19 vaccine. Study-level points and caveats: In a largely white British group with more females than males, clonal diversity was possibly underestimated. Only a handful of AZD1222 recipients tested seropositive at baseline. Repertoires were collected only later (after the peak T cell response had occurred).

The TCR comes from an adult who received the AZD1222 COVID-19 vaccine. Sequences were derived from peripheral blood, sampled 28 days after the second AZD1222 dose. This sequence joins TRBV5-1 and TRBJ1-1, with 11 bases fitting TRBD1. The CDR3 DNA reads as TGCGCCAGCAGCCCACAGGGACAGGGGGTTACTGAAGCTTTCTTT. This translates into CASSPQGQGVTEAFF.